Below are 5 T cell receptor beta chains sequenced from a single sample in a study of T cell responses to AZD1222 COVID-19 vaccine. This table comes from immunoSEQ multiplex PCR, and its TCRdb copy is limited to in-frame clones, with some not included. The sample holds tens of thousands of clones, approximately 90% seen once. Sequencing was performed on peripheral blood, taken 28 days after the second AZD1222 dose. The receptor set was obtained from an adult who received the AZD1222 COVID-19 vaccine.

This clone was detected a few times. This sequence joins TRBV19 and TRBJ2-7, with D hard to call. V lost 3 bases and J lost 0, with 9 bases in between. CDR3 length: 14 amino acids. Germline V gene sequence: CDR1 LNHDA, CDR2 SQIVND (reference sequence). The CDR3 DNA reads TGTGCCAGTAGTATTGAAGGGCACTCCTACGAGCAGTACTTC. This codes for CASSIEGHSYEQYF.

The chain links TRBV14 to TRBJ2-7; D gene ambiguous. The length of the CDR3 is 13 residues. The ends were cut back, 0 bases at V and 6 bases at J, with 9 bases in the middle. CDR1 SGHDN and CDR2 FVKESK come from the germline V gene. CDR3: CASSQDLGIEQYF. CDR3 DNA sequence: TGTGCCAGCAGCCAAGATTTGGGGATCGAGCAGTACTTC.

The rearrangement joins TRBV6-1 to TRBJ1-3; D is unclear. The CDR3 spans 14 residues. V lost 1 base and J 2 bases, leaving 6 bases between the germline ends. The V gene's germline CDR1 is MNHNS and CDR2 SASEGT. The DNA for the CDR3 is TGTGCCAGCAGTGAAGGGACGGCTGGAAACACCATATATTTT. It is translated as CASSEGTAGNTIYF.

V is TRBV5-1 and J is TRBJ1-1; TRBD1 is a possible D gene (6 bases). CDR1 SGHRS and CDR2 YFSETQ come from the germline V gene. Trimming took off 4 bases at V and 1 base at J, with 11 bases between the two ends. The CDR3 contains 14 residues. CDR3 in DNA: TGCGCCAGCAGCGGGTCGGGACAGAACACTGAAGCTTTCTTT. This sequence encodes CASSGSGQNTEAFF.

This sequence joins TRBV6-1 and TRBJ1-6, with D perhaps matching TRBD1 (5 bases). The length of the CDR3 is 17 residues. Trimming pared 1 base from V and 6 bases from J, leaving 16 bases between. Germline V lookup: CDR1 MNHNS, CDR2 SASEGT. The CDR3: CASSEVGNWGGNSPLHF. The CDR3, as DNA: TGTGCCAGCAGTGAAGTCGGGAATTGGGGGGGTAATTCACCCCTCCACTTT.